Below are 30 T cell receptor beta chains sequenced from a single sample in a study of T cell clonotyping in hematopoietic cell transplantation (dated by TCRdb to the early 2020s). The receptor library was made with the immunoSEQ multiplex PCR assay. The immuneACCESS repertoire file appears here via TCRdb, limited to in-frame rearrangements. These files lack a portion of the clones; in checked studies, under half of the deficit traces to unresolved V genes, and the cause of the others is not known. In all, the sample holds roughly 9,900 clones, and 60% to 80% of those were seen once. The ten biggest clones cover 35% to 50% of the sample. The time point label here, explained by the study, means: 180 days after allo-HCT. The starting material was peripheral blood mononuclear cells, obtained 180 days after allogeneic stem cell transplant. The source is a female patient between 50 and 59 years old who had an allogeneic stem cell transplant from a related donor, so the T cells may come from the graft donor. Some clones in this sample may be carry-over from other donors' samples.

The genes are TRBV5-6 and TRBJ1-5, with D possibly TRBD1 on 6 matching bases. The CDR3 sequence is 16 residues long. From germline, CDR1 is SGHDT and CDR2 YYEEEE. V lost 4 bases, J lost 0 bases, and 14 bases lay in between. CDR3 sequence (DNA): TGTGCCAGCAGCCTATACAGGGCCCTTAGCAATCAGCCCCAGCATTTT. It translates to CASSLYRALSNQPQHF.

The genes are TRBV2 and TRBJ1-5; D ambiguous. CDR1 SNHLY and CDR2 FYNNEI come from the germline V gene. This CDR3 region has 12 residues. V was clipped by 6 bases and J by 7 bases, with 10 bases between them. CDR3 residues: CASRPYGQPQHF. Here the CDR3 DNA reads TGTGCCAGCAGGCCCTACGGGCAGCCCCAGCATTTT.

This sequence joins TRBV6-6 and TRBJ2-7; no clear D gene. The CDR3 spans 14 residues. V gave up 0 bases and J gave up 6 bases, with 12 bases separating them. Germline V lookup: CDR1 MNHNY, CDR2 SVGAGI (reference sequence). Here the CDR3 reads CASSYSFLPGEQYF. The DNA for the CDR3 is TGTGCCAGCAGTTACTCTTTCTTACCGGGCGAGCAGTACTTC.

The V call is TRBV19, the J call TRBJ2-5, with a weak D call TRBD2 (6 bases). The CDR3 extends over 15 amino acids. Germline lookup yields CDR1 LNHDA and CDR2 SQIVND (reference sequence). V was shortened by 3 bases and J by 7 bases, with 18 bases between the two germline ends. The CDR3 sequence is CASSIGGRGRVTQYF. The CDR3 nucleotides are TGTGCCAGTAGTATTGGGGGGAGAGGGCGCGTGACCCAGTACTTC.

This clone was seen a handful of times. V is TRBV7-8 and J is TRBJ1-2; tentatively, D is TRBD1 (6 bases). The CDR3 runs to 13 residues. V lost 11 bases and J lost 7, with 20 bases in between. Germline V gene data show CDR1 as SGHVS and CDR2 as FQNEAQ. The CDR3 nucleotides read TGTGCCGTTGAAGGGGGAAAGGTCTCTGGCTACACCTTC. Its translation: CAVEGGKVSGYTF.

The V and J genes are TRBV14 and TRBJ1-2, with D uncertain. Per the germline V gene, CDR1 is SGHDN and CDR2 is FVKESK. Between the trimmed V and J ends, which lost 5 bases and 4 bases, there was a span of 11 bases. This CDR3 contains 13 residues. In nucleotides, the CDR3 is TGTGCCAGCAGCTTAGGACTGAGCTATGGCTACACCTTC. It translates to CASSLGLSYGYTF.

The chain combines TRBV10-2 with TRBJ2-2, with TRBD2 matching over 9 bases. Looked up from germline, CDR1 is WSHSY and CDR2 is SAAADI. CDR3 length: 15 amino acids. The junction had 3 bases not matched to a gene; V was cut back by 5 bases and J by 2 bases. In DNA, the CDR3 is TGCGCCAGCAGTCCGACTAGCGGTAACACCGGGGAGCTGTTTTTT. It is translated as CASSPTSGNTGELFF.

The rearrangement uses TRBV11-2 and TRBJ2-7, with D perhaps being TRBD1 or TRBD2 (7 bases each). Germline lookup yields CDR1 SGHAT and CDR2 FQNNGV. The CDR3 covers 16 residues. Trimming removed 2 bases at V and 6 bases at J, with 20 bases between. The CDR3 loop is CASSLLGGGSQTEQYF. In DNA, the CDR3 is TGTGCCAGCAGCTTATTGGGAGGGGGCAGCCAAACCGAGCAGTACTTC. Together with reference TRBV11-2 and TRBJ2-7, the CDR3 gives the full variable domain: EAGVAQSPRYKIIEKRQSVAFWCNPISGHATLYWYQQILGQGPKLLIQFQNNGVVDDSQLPKDRFSAERLKGVDSTLKIQPAKLEDSAVYLCASSLLGGGSQTEQYFGPGTRLTVT.

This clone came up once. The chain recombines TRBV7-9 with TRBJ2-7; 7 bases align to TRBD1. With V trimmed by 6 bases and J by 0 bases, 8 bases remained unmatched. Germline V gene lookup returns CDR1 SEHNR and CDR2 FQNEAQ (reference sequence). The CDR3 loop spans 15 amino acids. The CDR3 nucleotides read TGTGCCAGCAGACAGGGGAAGCCCCCCTCCTACGAGCAGTACTTC. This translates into CASRQGKPPSYEQYF.

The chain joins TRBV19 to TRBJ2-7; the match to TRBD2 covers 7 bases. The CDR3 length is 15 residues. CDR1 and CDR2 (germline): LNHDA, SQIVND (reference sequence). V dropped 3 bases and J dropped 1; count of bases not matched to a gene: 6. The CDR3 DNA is TGTGCCAGTAGTATCACCGCGGGGGATTCCTACGAGCAGTACTTC. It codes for CASSITAGDSYEQYF. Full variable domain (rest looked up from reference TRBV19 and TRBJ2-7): DGGITQSPKYLFRKEGQNVTLSCEQNLNHDAMYWYRQDPGQGLRLIYYSQIVNDFQKGDIAEGYSVSREKKESFPLTVTSAQKNPTAFYLCASSITAGDSYEQYFGPGTRLTVT.

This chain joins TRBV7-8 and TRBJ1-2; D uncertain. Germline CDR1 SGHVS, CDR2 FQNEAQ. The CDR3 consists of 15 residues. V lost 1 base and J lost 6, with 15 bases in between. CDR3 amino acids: CASSLVVRGLDGYTF. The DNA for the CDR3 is TGTGCCAGCAGCTTAGTGGTTCGGGGTTTGGATGGCTACACCTTC.

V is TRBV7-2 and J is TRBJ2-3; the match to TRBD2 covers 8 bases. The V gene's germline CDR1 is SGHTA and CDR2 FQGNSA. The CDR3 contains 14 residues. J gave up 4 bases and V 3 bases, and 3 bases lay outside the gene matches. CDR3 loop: CASSFGGAADTQYF. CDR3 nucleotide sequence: TGTGCCAGCAGCTTCGGGGGGGCGGCAGATACGCAGTATTTT.

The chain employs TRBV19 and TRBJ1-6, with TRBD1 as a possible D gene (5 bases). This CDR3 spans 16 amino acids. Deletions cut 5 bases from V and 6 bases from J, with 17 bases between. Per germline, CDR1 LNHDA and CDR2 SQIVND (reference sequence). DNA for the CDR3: TGTGCCAGTAGTCCTGCTCAGGGTGGGGGTAATTCACCCCTCCACTTT. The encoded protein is CASSPAQGGGNSPLHF.

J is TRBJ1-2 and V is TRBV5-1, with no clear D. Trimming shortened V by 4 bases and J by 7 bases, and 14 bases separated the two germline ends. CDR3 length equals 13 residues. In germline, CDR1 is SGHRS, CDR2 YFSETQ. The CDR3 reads CASSPGLSGGYTF. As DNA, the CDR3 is TGCGCCAGCAGCCCGGGTCTCAGTGGTGGCTACACCTTC.

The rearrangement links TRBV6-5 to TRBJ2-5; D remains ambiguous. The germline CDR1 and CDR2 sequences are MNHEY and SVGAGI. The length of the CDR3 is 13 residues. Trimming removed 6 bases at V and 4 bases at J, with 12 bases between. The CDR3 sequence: CASRLTSPETQYF. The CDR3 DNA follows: TGTGCCAGCAGATTAACTTCGCCAGAGACCCAGTACTTC.

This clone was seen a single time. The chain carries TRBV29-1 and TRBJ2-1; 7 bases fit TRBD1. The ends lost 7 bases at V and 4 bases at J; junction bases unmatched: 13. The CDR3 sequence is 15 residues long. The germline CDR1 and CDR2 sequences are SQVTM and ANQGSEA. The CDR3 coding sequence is TGCAGCGCCTCTTCCGGGACAGAGTATTACAATGAGCAGTTCTTC. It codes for CSASSGTEYYNEQFF.

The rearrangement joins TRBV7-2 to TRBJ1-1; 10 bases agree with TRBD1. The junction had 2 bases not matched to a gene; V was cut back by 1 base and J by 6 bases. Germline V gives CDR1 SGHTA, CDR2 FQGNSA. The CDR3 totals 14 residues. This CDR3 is CASSLGTGGSEAFF. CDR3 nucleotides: TGTGCCAGCAGCTTAGGGACAGGGGGTTCTGAAGCTTTCTTT.

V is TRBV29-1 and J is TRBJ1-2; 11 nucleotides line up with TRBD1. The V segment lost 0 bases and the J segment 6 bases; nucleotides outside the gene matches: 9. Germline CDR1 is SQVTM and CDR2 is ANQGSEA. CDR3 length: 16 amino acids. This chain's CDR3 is CSVEDRGTGGRNGYTF. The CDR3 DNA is TGCAGCGTTGAAGATCGGGGGACAGGGGGTAGAAATGGCTACACCTTC.

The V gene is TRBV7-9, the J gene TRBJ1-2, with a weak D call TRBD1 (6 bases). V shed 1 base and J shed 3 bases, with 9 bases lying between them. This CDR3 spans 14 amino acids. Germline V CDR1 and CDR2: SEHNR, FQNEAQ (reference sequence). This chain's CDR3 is CASSLEGEYYGYTF. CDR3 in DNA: TGTGCCAGCAGCTTAGAGGGGGAATACTATGGCTACACCTTC.

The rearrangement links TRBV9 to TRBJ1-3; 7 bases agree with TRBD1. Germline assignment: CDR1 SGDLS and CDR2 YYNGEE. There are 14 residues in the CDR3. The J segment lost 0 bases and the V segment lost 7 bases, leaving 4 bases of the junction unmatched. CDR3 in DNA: TGTGCCAGCGGGGGACAGATCTCTGGAAACACCATATATTTT. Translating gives CASGGQISGNTIYF. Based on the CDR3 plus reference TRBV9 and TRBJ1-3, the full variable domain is DSGVTQTPKHLITATGQRVTLRCSPRSGDLSVYWYQQSLDQGLQFLIQYYNGEERAKGNILERFSAQQFPDLHSELNLSSLELGDSALYFCASGGQISGNTIYFGEGSWLTVV.

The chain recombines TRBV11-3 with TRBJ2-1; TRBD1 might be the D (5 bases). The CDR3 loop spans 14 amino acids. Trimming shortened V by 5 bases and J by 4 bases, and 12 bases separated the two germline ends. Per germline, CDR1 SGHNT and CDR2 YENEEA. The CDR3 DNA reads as TGTGCCAGCAGCCCTGACGCAGGGTACAATGAGCAGTTCTTC. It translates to CASSPDAGYNEQFF. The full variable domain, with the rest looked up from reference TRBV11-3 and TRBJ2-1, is EAGVVQSPRYKIIEKKQPVAFWCNPISGHNTLYWYLQNLGQGPELLIRYENEEAVDDSQLPKDRFSAERLKGVDSTLKIQPAELGDSAVYLCASSPDAGYNEQFFGPGTRLTVL.

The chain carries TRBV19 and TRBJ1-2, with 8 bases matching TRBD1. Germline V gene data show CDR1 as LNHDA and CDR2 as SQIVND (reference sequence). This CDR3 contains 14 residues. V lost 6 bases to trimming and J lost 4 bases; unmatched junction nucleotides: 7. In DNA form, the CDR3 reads TGTGCCAGTAGGAAACAGGGGGAGACCTATGGCTACACCTTC. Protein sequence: CASRKQGETYGYTF. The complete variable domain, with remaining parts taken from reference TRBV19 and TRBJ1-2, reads DGGITQSPKYLFRKEGQNVTLSCEQNLNHDAMYWYRQDPGQGLRLIYYSQIVNDFQKGDIAEGYSVSREKKESFPLTVTSAQKNPTAFYLCASRKQGETYGYTFGSGTRLTVV.

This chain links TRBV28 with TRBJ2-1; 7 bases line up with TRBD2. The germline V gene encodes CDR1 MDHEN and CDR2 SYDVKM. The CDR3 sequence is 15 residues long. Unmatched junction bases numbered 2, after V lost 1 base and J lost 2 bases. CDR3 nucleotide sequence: TGTGCCAGCAGTTTATCTGGACTAGCCTACAATGAGCAGTTCTTC. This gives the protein CASSLSGLAYNEQFF.

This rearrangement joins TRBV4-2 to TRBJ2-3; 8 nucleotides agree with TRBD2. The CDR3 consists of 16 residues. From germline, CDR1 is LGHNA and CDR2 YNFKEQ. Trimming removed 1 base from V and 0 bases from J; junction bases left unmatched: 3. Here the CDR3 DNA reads TGTGCCAGCAGCCAAGTAGGCGGGGGGAGCACAGATACGCAGTATTTT. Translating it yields CASSQVGGGSTDTQYF.

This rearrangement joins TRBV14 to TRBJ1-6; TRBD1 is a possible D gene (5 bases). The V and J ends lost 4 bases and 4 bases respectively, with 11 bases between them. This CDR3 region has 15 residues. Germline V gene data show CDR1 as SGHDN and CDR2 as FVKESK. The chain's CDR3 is CASSPTDRYNSPLHF. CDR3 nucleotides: TGTGCCAGCAGCCCTACCGACAGATATAATTCACCCCTCCACTTT.

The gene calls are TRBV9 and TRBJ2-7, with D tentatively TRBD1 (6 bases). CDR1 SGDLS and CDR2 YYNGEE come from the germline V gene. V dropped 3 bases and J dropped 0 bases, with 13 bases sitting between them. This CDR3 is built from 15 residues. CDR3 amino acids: CASSGYRDLSYEQYF. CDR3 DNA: TGTGCCAGCAGCGGATACAGGGACCTCTCCTACGAGCAGTACTTC.

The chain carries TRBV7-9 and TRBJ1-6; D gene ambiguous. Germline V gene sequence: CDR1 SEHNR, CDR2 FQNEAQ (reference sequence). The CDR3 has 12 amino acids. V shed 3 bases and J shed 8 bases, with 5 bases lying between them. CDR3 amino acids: CASSFWDSPLHF. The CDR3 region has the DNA TGTGCCAGCAGCTTCTGGGATTCACCCCTCCACTTT.

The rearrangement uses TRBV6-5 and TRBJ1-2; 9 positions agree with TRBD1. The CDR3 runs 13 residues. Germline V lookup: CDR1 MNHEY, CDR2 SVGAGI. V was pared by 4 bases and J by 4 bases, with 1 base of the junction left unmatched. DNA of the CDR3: TGTGCCAGCAGTTGGGACAGGGTCTATGGCTACACCTTC. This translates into CASSWDRVYGYTF.

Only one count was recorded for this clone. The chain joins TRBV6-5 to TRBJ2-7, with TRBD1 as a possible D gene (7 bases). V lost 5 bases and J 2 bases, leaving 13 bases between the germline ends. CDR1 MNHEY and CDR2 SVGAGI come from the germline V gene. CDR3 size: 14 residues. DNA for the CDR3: TGTGCCAGCAGTCACCAGGGGGGTCCCTACGAGCAGTACTTC. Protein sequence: CASSHQGGPYEQYF.

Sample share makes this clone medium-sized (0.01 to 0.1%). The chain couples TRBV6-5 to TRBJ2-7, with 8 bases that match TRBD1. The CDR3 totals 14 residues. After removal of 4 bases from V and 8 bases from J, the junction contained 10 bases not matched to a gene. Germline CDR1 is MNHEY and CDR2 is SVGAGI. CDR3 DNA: TGTGCCAGCAGTTTGCAGGGGGCTTACTCCAAGCAGTACTTC. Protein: CASSLQGAYSKQYF.